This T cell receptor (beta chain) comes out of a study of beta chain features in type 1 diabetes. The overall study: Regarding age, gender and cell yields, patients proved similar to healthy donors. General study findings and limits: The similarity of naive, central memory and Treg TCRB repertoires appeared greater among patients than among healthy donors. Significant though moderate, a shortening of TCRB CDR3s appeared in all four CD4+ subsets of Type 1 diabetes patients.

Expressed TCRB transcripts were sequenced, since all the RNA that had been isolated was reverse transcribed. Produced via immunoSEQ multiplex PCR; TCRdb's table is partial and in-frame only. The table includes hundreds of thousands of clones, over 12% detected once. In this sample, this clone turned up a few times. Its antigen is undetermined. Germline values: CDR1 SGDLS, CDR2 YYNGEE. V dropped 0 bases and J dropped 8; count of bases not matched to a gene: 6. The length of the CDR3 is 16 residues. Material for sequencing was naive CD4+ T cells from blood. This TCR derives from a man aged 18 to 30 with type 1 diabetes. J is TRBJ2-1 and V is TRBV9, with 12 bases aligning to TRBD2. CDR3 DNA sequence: TGTGCCAGCAGCGTAGCTCCACTAGCGGGGGGAGATGAGCAGTTCTTC. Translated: CASSVAPLAGGDEQFF.